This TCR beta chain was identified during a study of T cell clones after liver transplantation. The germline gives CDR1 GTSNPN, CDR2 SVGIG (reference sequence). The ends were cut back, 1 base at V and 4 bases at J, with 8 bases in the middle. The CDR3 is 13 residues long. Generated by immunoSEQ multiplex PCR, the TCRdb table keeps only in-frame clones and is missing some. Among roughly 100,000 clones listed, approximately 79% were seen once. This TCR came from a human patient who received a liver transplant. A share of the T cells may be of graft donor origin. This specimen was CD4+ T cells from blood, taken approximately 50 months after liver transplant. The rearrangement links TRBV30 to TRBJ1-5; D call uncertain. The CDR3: CAWSEARNQPQHF. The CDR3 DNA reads TGTGCCTGGAGTGAGGCCAGAAATCAGCCCCAGCATTTT.